Described below is a single T cell receptor beta chain sequence and its context. These data are taken from a study of blood T cell repertoires in COVID-19. Study-level background: The United States, Italy and Spain provided the acute and convalescent COVID-19 samples. T cells, B-cell-depleted T cells, or PBMCs supplied cDNA or gDNA.

Original methodology: Estimation of nucleated cell counts relied on the amplification of reference gene primers. Generated by immunoSEQ multiplex PCR, the TCRdb table keeps only in-frame clones and is missing some. That table supplies the V and J calls and clone size; D and trimming were determined from the DNA. This sample has 250,000 or so clones; approximately 90% occur once, and the top ten carry about 0.99%. The ends lost 5 bases at V and 2 bases at J; junction bases unmatched: 12. CDR3 size: 17 residues. From germline, CDR1 is MNHNY and CDR2 SVGAGI (reference sequence). The chain recombines TRBV6-6 with TRBJ1-5; 7 bases are shared with TRBD1. This sequence originates from a woman in her 40s who had recovered from COVID-19. The sample comprised peripheral blood. This chain's CDR3 is CASSPPRQGGGNQPQHF. CDR3 nucleotide sequence: TGTGCCAGCAGTCCCCCCCGACAGGGCGGCGGCAATCAGCCCCAGCATTTT.